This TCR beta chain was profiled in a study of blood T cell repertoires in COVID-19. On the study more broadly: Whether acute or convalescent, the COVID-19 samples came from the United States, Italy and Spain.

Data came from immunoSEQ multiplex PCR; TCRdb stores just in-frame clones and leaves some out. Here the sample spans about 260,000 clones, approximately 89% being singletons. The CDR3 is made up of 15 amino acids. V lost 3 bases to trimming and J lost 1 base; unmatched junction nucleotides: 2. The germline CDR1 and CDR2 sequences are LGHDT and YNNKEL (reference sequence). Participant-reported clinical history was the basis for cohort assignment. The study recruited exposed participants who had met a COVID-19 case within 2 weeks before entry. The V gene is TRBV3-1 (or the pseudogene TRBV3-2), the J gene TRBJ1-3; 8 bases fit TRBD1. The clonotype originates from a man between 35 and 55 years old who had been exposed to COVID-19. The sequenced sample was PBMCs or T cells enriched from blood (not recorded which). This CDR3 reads CASSQQGASGNTIYF. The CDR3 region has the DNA TGTGCCAGCAGCCAGCAGGGGGCATCTGGAAACACCATATATTTT.